Described below is a single T cell receptor (beta chain) sequence and its context. The record originates from a study of blood T cell repertoires in COVID-19. Germline lookup yields CDR1 SEHNR and CDR2 FQNEAQ (reference sequence). The CDR3 covers 16 residues. Deletions cut 3 bases from V and 10 bases from J, with 22 bases between. Sequenced by immunoSEQ multiplex PCR; TCRdb stores in-frame clones only, minus some. The data show under 450,000 clones, approximately 90% seen once. Sample: PBMCs or T cells enriched from blood (not recorded which). The chain couples TRBV7-9 to TRBJ2-1; TRBD1 might be the D (7 bases). The sequence derives from a woman aged 40 to 55 who had been exposed to COVID-19. In DNA form, the CDR3 reads TGTGCCAGCAGCTTGCGGCAGGGGGGCTGGGGGAAAGAGCAGTTCTTC. The encoded protein is CASSLRQGGWGKEQFF.